A single sample gave rise to the 18 T cell receptor beta chains below, sequenced in a study of blood T cell repertoires in COVID-19. The method was immunoSEQ multiplex PCR; TCRdb's version includes in-frame clones alone and lacks a portion of them. This sample has under 200,000 clones, with about 90% found just once. The source material was peripheral blood. Receptors originate from a man between 40 and 49 years old with active or convalescent COVID-19.

The chain uses TRBV6-5 and TRBJ1-1; no definite D call. Trimming cost V 8 bases and J 0 bases, with 16 bases left between them. Germline lookup yields CDR1 MNHEY and CDR2 SVGAGI. The CDR3 loop spans 15 amino acids. In nucleotides, the CDR3 is TGTGCCAGCCCAGAAACTGCGGGCATGAACACTGAAGCTTTCTTT. This codes for CASPETAGMNTEAFF.

The rearrangement links TRBV19 to TRBJ1-1, with D possibly matching TRBD1 (6 bases). There are 15 residues in the CDR3. The V gene's germline CDR1 is LNHDA and CDR2 SQIVND (reference sequence). V dropped 6 bases and J dropped 5 bases, with 19 bases sitting between them. The CDR3 protein is CASSAFSRGGTEAFF. In nucleotides, the CDR3 is TGTGCCAGTAGCGCCTTTTCTAGGGGGGGGACTGAAGCTTTCTTT.

The J gene is TRBJ2-7, the V gene TRBV5-1; tentative D call: TRBD1 (5 bases). The germline gives CDR1 SGHRS, CDR2 YFSETQ. The CDR3 extends over 13 amino acids. V lost 0 bases and J 3 bases, leaving 7 bases between the germline ends. The CDR3 loop is CASSLGQSYEQYF. The CDR3 region has the DNA TGCGCCAGCAGCTTGGGACAGAGCTACGAGCAGTACTTC.

Only one count was recorded for this clone. This sequence joins TRBV28 and TRBJ1-1, with a tentative D call TRBD1 (5 bases). The germline gives CDR1 MDHEN, CDR2 SYDVKM. Deletions cut 5 bases from V and 1 base from J, with 14 bases between. The length of the CDR3 is 15 residues. The CDR3 DNA follows: TGTGCCAGCAGTCCACCCGGGACTCCGAACACTGAAGCTTTCTTT. It specifies CASSPPGTPNTEAFF.

The chain uses TRBV5-1 and TRBJ1-2; 10 positions agree with TRBD1. The CDR3 totals 14 residues. CDR1 SGHRS and CDR2 YFSETQ come from the germline V gene. V shed 4 bases and J 7 bases; nucleotides not matched to a gene: 7. The CDR3 here is CASSLDRDRGGYTF. Written as DNA, the CDR3 is TGCGCCAGCAGCCTCGACCGGGACAGGGGTGGCTACACCTTC.

V and J are TRBV11-3 and TRBJ1-6; the D gene is possibly TRBD1 (5 bases). There are 17 residues in the CDR3. V was shortened by 4 bases and J by 8 bases, with 21 bases between the two germline ends. Per germline, CDR1 SGHNT and CDR2 YENEEA. In nucleotides, the CDR3 is TGTGCCAGCAGCTCCAAAGGGGTCTCGCGCATTGATTCACCCCTCCACTTT. Protein: CASSSKGVSRIDSPLHF.

This clone was found once. V usage is TRBV18 and J usage is TRBJ1-1; D is unresolved. Trimming removed 4 bases at V and 8 bases at J, with 11 bases between. Germline CDR1 and CDR2: KGHSH and LQKENI. The CDR3 extends over 12 amino acids. DNA of the CDR3: TGTGCCAGCTCACGAACAGCCCTAGAAGCTTTCTTT. Translated, it gives CASSRTALEAFF.

The chain employs TRBV5-1 and TRBJ1-2, with D perhaps TRBD1 (6 bases). Germline-derived CDR1 and CDR2 are SGHRS and YFSETQ. V lost 4 bases to trimming and J lost 8 bases, with 15 bases between them. CDR3 length: 13 residues. In DNA form, the CDR3 reads TGCGCCAGCAGCCCAGTGGGGGCTGGGGGCTACACCTTC. Amino acid sequence: CASSPVGAGGYTF.

The V gene is TRBV27, the J gene TRBJ2-3, with a weak D call TRBD2 (5 bases). Germline CDR1 and CDR2: MNHEY and SMNVEV (reference sequence). CDR3 size: 13 residues. Trimming shortened V by 2 bases and J by 6 bases, and 9 bases separated the two germline ends. CDR3 amino acids: CASSLVLGDTQYF. CDR3 coding DNA: TGTGCCAGCAGTTTAGTACTAGGGGATACGCAGTATTTT.

The CDR3: CASSGQQGFAGNTIYF. DNA for the CDR3: TGTGCCAGCAGCGGACAACAGGGCTTTGCTGGAAACACCATATATTTT. This rearrangement joins TRBV9 to TRBJ1-3; the D gene is possibly TRBD1 (6 bases). The V gene lost 3 bases and the J gene lost 2 bases, with 15 bases spanning the gap. The CDR3 is made up of 16 amino acids. From germline, CDR1 is SGDLS and CDR2 YYNGEE.

This rearrangement joins TRBV30 to TRBJ2-4; D not certain. CDR1 and CDR2 from the germline V gene are GTSNPN and SVGIG (reference sequence). The CDR3 extends over 13 amino acids. Trimming removed 0 bases at V and 0 bases at J, with 3 bases between. CDR3 amino acids: CAWSVQAKNIQYF. The CDR3 region has the DNA TGTGCCTGGAGTGTACAAGCCAAAAACATTCAGTACTTC.

J is TRBJ1-2 and V is TRBV4-1; D is unresolved. V was cut by 6 bases and J by 6 bases, with 20 bases left in between. Germline V gene lookup returns CDR1 MGHRA and CDR2 YSYEKL. The CDR3 extends over 15 amino acids. CDR3 loop: CASRKKNGSRDGYTF. DNA of the CDR3: TGCGCCAGCAGAAAAAAAAATGGCTCCCGGGATGGCTACACCTTC.

V gene TRBV11-2 combines with J gene TRBJ1-6, with 9 bases matching TRBD1. There are 15 residues in the CDR3. Germline CDR1 is SGHAT and CDR2 is FQNNGV. V shed 5 bases, J shed 8 bases, and the junction held 7 bases outside the gene matches. The CDR3, as DNA: TGTGCCAGCAGCAGACAGGGGGGGCCTTATTCACCCCTCCACTTT. It translates to CASSRQGGPYSPLHF. Based on the CDR3 plus reference TRBV11-2 and TRBJ1-6, the full variable domain is EAGVAQSPRYKIIEKRQSVAFWCNPISGHATLYWYQQILGQGPKLLIQFQNNGVVDDSQLPKDRFSAERLKGVDSTLKIQPAKLEDSAVYLCASSRQGGPYSPLHFGNGTRLTVT.

This clone was found a few times. The gene calls are TRBV30 and TRBJ1-2; 9 bases fit TRBD1. The CDR3 length is 14 residues. With 3 bases clipped from V and 4 bases from J, the junction kept 6 bases outside the gene matches. CDR1 GTSNPN and CDR2 SVGIG come from the germline V gene (reference sequence). The CDR3 is CAWRDRGFSYGYTF. CDR3 coding DNA: TGTGCCTGGAGAGACAGGGGGTTTAGCTATGGCTACACCTTC.

The V gene is TRBV7-9, the J gene TRBJ1-5; TRBD1 agrees at 8 bases. The CDR3 is made up of 15 amino acids. J gave up 2 bases and V 4 bases, and 4 bases lay outside the gene matches. The germline CDR1 and CDR2 sequences are SEHNR and FQNEAQ (reference sequence). CDR3 in amino acids: CASSSGTGGNQPQHF. In DNA, the CDR3 is TGTGCCAGCAGCTCTGGGACAGGCGGCAATCAGCCCCAGCATTTT.

This chain connects TRBV12-3 or TRBV12-4 to TRBJ2-2, with TRBD1 matching 8 bases. The CDR3 has 13 amino acids. With V trimmed by 5 bases and J by 6 bases, 2 bases remained unmatched. The CDR3 sequence: CASSRTGPGELFF. As DNA, the CDR3 is TGTGCCAGCAGTCGGACAGGGCCCGGGGAGCTGTTTTTT.

This chain connects TRBV6-5 to TRBJ1-1; no reliable D call. The CDR3 covers 15 residues. CDR1 MNHEY and CDR2 SVGAGI come from the germline V gene. V shed 6 bases and J shed 5 bases, with 19 bases lying between them. CDR3 in DNA: TGTGCCAGCAGGGTTACGTCGACTGCGGGAACTGAAGCTTTCTTT. Translation gives CASRVTSTAGTEAFF.

This chain uses TRBV6-5 with TRBJ1-2; 10 positions match TRBD1. Trimming at V came to 11 bases and at J to 1 base, leaving 10 bases not matched to a gene. The germline CDR1 and CDR2 sequences are MNHEY and SVGAGI. The CDR3 is 15 amino acids. The DNA for the CDR3 is TGTGCCGTAAACCGGGACAGGGGCCATAACTATGGCTACACCTTC. Its protein product is CAVNRDRGHNYGYTF.